This T cell receptor beta chain was profiled in a study of persistence of HIV-infected CD4 T cells. Overall study context: A couple of participants gave one leukapheresis sample; others gave up to roughly 200 mL blood repeatedly.

Sequencing used immunoSEQ version 4 in survey mode. Template was genomic DNA at about 9.3 ng/uL, with up to about 1 ug used per sample. Assay: immunoSEQ multiplex PCR; the TCRdb copy retains only in-frame clones and omits some. The sample has roughly 35,000 clones; over 80% are singletons. Of note for this clone: Its antigen is undetermined.

CDR3 length equals 16 residues. The germline V gene encodes CDR1 DFQATT and CDR2 SNEGSKA (reference sequence). Trimming left V 5 bases short and J 0 bases short, with 17 bases between. Cells were stimulated nonspecifically with anti-CD3/anti-CD28 magnetic beads. Responding CD4+ T cells were sorted by upregulation of both CD40 ligand and CD69. The sequence was obtained from an adult man with HIV who was CMV-seropositive. The sequencing used CD4+ T cells sorted from PBMCs after roughly 17-hour stimulation, collected from a patient who received antiretroviral therapy. The chain carries TRBV20-1 and TRBJ1-5; weak D call: TRBD1 (5 bases). The CDR3 nucleotides are TGCAGTGCTGGTGGGACGGCCCACTATAGCAATCAGCCCCAGCATTTT. Its protein is CSAGGTAHYSNQPQHF.